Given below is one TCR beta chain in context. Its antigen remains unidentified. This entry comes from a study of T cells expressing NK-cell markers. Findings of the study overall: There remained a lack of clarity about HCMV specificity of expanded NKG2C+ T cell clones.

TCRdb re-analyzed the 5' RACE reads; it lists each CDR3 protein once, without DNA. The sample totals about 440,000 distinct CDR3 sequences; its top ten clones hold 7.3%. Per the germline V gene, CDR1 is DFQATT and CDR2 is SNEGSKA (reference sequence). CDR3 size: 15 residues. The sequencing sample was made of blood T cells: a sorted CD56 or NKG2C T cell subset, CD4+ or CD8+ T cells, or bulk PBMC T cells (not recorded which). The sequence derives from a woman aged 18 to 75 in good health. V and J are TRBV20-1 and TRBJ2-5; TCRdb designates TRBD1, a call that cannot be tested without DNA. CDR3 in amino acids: CSAPRTGTGQETQYF.